Listed here are 17 T cell receptor beta chains from one sample, sequenced in a study of cytomegalovirus exposure and HLA in healthy donors. The PCR employed 60 Vbeta primers together with 13 Jbeta primers. Using immunoSEQ multiplex PCR, the repertoire was profiled, and TCRdb retains in-frame clones only, with some absent. Among some 130,000 clones listed, approximately 60% were seen once. Sequencing used PBMCs. Receptor source: a woman in her 40s in good health and CMV-seronegative.

The rearrangement joins TRBV6-6 to TRBJ2-1; perhaps TRBD2 as D (6 bases). Trimming took off 6 bases at V and 4 bases at J, with 10 bases between the two ends. This CDR3 is built from 13 residues. Germline values: CDR1 MNHNY, CDR2 SVGAGI (reference sequence). CDR3 amino acids: CASRGGDYNEQFF. The CDR3 bases are TGTGCCAGCAGGGGGGGTGATTACAATGAGCAGTTCTTC.

The chain links TRBV7-2 to TRBJ2-3; TRBD2 agrees at 12 bases. Germline CDR1 and CDR2: SGHTA and FQGNSA. The CDR3 runs 14 residues. V shed 7 bases and J 9 bases; nucleotides not matched to a gene: 8. The CDR3, as DNA: TGTGCCAGCAACCGACTAGCGGGGGAGGAAACGCAGTATTTT. Its protein is CASNRLAGEETQYF.

This chain uses TRBV30 with TRBJ1-1, with no clear D. This CDR3 has 16 amino acids. V was pared by 0 bases and J by 0 bases, with 14 bases between. Germline CDR1 GTSNPN, CDR2 SVGIG (reference sequence). CDR3 region: CAWSVRRLLLNTEAFF. Written as DNA, the CDR3 is TGTGCCTGGAGTGTCCGCAGGTTACTTTTGAACACTGAAGCTTTCTTT.

CDR3 sequence reads: CASSPGGGETQYF. The CDR3 DNA reads TGCGCCAGCAGCCCTGGCGGGGGGGAGACCCAGTACTTC. V and J are TRBV4-3 and TRBJ2-5; TRBD2 matches at 8 bases. The germline CDR1 and CDR2 sequences are LGHNA and YSLEER. The CDR3 covers 13 residues. V shed 4 bases and J 5 bases; nucleotides not matched to a gene: 3.

This clone appeared a few times. The V and J genes are TRBV4-2 and TRBJ1-1, with D possibly matching TRBD1 (5 bases). The V and J ends lost 1 base and 3 bases respectively, with 15 bases between them. Germline V gene data show CDR1 as LGHNA and CDR2 as YNFKEQ. The CDR3 contains 16 residues. CDR3 DNA sequence: TGTGCCAGCAGCCAAGCGTTTGGCAGGGCGGACACTGAAGCTTTCTTT. Its protein is CASSQAFGRADTEAFF.

V gene TRBV5-6 combines with J gene TRBJ2-3, with 7 nucleotides matching TRBD1. Trimming at V came to 3 bases and at J to 4 bases, leaving 11 bases not matched to a gene. CDR1 and CDR2 (germline): SGHDT, YYEEEE. The CDR3 consists of 16 residues. CDR3 DNA: TGTGCCAGCAGCTCCCCGTCCAACAGGGGCCCAGATACGCAGTATTTT. Its protein is CASSSPSNRGPDTQYF.

This clone has only one observation. The gene calls are TRBV6-5 and TRBJ2-2; 7 bases align to TRBD1. Germline trimming cut 8 bases from V and 0 bases from J; bases unmatched to any gene: 9. The CDR3 spans 16 residues. CDR1 and CDR2 from the germline V gene are MNHEY and SVGAGI. CDR3 residues: CASCSGTATNTGELFF. For the CDR3, the DNA is TGTGCCAGCTGTTCCGGGACAGCTACGAACACCGGGGAGCTGTTTTTT.

The chain links TRBV7-2 to TRBJ2-2; D is unresolved. The CDR3 runs 14 residues. V lost 1 base and J lost 5, with 8 bases in between. Germline CDR1 reads SGHTA; CDR2 reads FQGNSA. The CDR3 sequence: CASSLEAGTGELFF. Here the CDR3 DNA reads TGTGCCAGCAGCTTAGAGGCAGGAACCGGGGAGCTGTTTTTT.

V and J are TRBV2 and TRBJ2-2, with 9 nucleotides matching TRBD2. Germline-derived CDR1 and CDR2 are SNHLY and FYNNEI. The V segment lost 8 bases and the J segment 2 bases; nucleotides outside the gene matches: 3. This CDR3 has 14 residues. The CDR3 spells CASGGGVNTGELFF. In DNA form, the CDR3 reads TGTGCCAGCGGCGGGGGGGTAAACACCGGGGAGCTGTTTTTT.

J is TRBJ2-7 and V is TRBV28; 10 bases fit TRBD2. The germline gives CDR1 MDHEN, CDR2 SYDVKM. Trimming at V came to 5 bases and at J to 3 bases, leaving 10 bases not matched to a gene. The CDR3 extends over 16 amino acids. CDR3 residues: CASSPLGSGGNYEQYF. The CDR3 bases are TGTGCCAGCAGTCCCCTGGGTAGCGGGGGGAACTACGAGCAGTACTTC. Together with reference TRBV28 and TRBJ2-7, the CDR3 gives the full variable domain: DVKVTQSSRYLVKRTGEKVFLECVQDMDHENMFWYRQDPGLGLRLIYFSYDVKMKEKGDIPEGYSVSREKKERFSLILESASTNQTSMYLCASSPLGSGGNYEQYFGPGTRLTVT.

Concerning this clone itself: One end of the junction does not line up with germline, which may come from a read error. The V call is TRBV10-3, the J call TRBJ1-1; 10 bases fit TRBD1. This CDR3 has 15 residues. Germline V lookup: CDR1 ENHRY, CDR2 SYGVKD. Here the CDR3 reads CVISDGQGGRTEAFF. The CDR3 DNA reads TGTGTCATCAGTGACGGACAGGGGGGTCGCACTGAAGCTTTCTTT.

The chain carries TRBV29-1 and TRBJ1-1; perhaps TRBD1 as D (5 bases). The CDR3 is made up of 14 amino acids. Between the trimmed V and J ends, which lost 8 bases and 4 bases, there was a span of 20 bases. CDR1 SQVTM and CDR2 ANQGSEA come from the germline V gene. In nucleotides, the CDR3 is TGCAGCTCGCGTCCCAAAACCGGGGGCACTGAAGCTTTCTTT. This codes for CSSRPKTGGTEAFF.

This sequence joins TRBV6-1 and TRBJ2-7; D not resolved. This CDR3 contains 12 residues. Trimming shortened V by 4 bases and J by 3 bases, and 7 bases separated the two germline ends. CDR1 is MNHNS, CDR2 SASEGT, per germline. DNA of the CDR3: TGTGCCAGCAGTGCGTTCAGCTACGAGCAGTACTTC. It translates to CASSAFSYEQYF.

This chain connects TRBV11-2 to TRBJ2-7, with a possible D match to TRBD2 (7 bases). Trimming removed 3 bases at V and 3 bases at J, with 21 bases between. CDR3 length: 17 residues. CDR1 and CDR2 from the germline V gene are SGHAT and FQNNGV. The CDR3 DNA sequence: TGTGCCAGCAGCTTTCAACAGGGCCTGGGGGGGAACTACGAGCAGTACTTC. This translates into CASSFQQGLGGNYEQYF.

This chain connects TRBV19 to TRBJ2-3; D unresolved. The ends were cut back, 7 bases at V and 1 base at J, with 18 bases in the middle. Germline CDR1 and CDR2: LNHDA and SQIVND (reference sequence). The CDR3 covers 16 residues. CDR3 amino acids: CASTSQALVGTDTQYF. The DNA for the CDR3 is TGTGCCAGTACCTCCCAGGCTCTCGTGGGCACAGATACGCAGTATTTT.

The rearrangement links TRBV7-3 to TRBJ2-1; the match to TRBD2 covers 9 bases. Germline V gene lookup returns CDR1 SGHTA and CDR2 FQGTGA. The junction had 1 base not matched to a gene; V was cut back by 2 bases and J by 5 bases. The CDR3 loop spans 14 amino acids. CDR3 protein: CASSLAGGNNEQFF. The CDR3 DNA follows: TGTGCCAGCAGCTTAGCGGGGGGGAACAATGAGCAGTTCTTC.

This clone was seen just once. CDR3 sequence reads: CASSQDLGSTGELFF. The CDR3 bases are TGTGCCAGCAGCCAAGATTTGGGCTCGACCGGGGAGCTGTTTTTT. The chain links TRBV4-2 to TRBJ2-2; D gene unclear. Germline values: CDR1 LGHNA, CDR2 YNFKEQ. This CDR3 comprises 15 residues. Trimming cost V 0 bases and J 5 bases, with 10 bases left between them.